A single sample is the source of the 23 T cell receptor beta chains below, sequenced in a study of CD8+ T cells in alopecia areata listed by TCRdb under 2018. The library was built by means of the immunoSEQ multiplex PCR assay. RNA was extracted from all samples and reverse transcribed into cDNA as template for TCR sequencing. TCRdb mirrors the immuneACCESS table, restricted to in-frame sequences. Some clones are absent from its copies; in checked studies, under half trace to an unresolved V gene, and the reason for the others is unknown. Present in this sample are about 69,000 clones, approximately 60% of which were seen just once. The ten largest make up under 20% of the sample. The meaning of the sample's time point label: baseline before oral tofacitinib. Here the sequenced sample was CD8+ T cells sorted from blood, taken at week 0. The receptors originated from a human donor with alopecia areata.

The CDR3 region has the DNA TGCAGCGTTGAAGAACTAGCGGGAGGGTACGAGCAGTACTTC. This encodes CSVEELAGGYEQYF. The chain has TRBV29-1 and TRBJ2-7; 13 bases map to TRBD2. The CDR3 spans 14 residues. With V trimmed by 0 bases and J by 4 bases, 0 bases remained unmatched. The germline gives CDR1 SQVTM, CDR2 ANQGSEA.

V is TRBV30 and J is TRBJ2-7; possible D gene TRBD2, 6 bases. The CDR3 consists of 13 residues. Germline loops: CDR1 GTSNPN, CDR2 SVGIG (reference sequence). Trimming took off 3 bases at V and 3 bases at J, with 12 bases between the two ends. The CDR3 coding sequence is TGTGCCTGGAGACCTACGGGGGACTACGAGCAGTACTTC. Residues: CAWRPTGDYEQYF.

This chain uses TRBV7-9 with TRBJ1-1; the D gene is possibly TRBD1 (5 bases). CDR1 SEHNR and CDR2 FQNEAQ come from the germline V gene (reference sequence). The CDR3 contains 15 residues. Trimming removed 1 base at V and 5 bases at J, with 14 bases between. The CDR3 is CASSLVQPWGTEAFF. CDR3 coding DNA: TGTGCCAGCAGCTTAGTGCAACCTTGGGGGACTGAAGCTTTCTTT.

A few counts support this clone. V and J are TRBV14 and TRBJ2-3; no firm D call. V gave up 6 bases and J gave up 6 bases, with 13 bases separating them. Germline CDR1 SGHDN, CDR2 FVKESK. The CDR3 totals 13 residues. CDR3 region: CASRQLPPDTQYF. The CDR3 DNA is TGTGCCAGCAGGCAGTTACCGCCGGATACGCAGTATTTT. The full variable domain, rest sourced from reference TRBV14 and TRBJ2-3, is EAGVTQFPSHSVIEKGQTVTLRCDPISGHDNLYWYRRVMGKEIKFLLHFVKESKQDESGMPNNRFLAERTGGTYSTLKVQPAELEDSGVYFCASRQLPPDTQYFGPGTRLTVL.

The chain carries TRBV5-6 and TRBJ1-1; D perhaps matches TRBD1 (6 bases). The CDR3 contains 15 residues. Deletions cut 3 bases from V and 4 bases from J, with 16 bases between. CDR1 and CDR2 from the germline V gene are SGHDT and YYEEEE. The CDR3, as DNA: TGTGCCAGCAGCTCCAACAGGGTAATATCCACTGAAGCTTTCTTT. Translated: CASSSNRVISTEAFF.

This clone was seen a handful of times. V gene TRBV7-9 combines with J gene TRBJ2-1; TRBD2 is a possible D gene (5 bases). The CDR3 has 15 residues. Trimming stripped 1 base from V and 4 bases from J, with 11 bases between. Germline V lookup: CDR1 SEHNR, CDR2 FQNEAQ (reference sequence). The CDR3 protein is CASSLGVGEYNEQFF. As DNA, the CDR3 is TGTGCCAGCAGCTTAGGCGTGGGAGAGTACAATGAGCAGTTCTTC.

The chain uses TRBV27 and TRBJ2-1, with 10 bases identical to TRBD2. Germline CDR1 and CDR2: MNHEY and SMNVEV (reference sequence). J lost 9 bases, V lost 3 bases, and 8 bases had no gene match. The CDR3 length is 15 residues. The CDR3 sequence is CASSFRLAGVSEQFF. The CDR3 nucleotides read TGTGCCAGCAGTTTTCGGCTAGCGGGGGTCAGTGAGCAGTTCTTC.

V is TRBV9 and J is TRBJ1-2; weak D call: TRBD1 (5 bases). CDR1 SGDLS and CDR2 YYNGEE come from the germline V gene. Trimming left V 0 bases short and J 2 bases short, with 11 bases between. The CDR3 runs to 15 residues. The CDR3 DNA reads as TGTGCCAGCAGCGTAGGATGGGGCACGAACTATGGCTACACCTTC. It encodes CASSVGWGTNYGYTF. Using reference TRBV9 and TRBJ1-2 for the parts outside the CDR3, the full variable domain is DSGVTQTPKHLITATGQRVTLRCSPRSGDLSVYWYQQSLDQGLQFLIQYYNGEERAKGNILERFSAQQFPDLHSELNLSSLELGDSALYFCASSVGWGTNYGYTFGSGTRLTVV.

This chain connects TRBV27 to TRBJ2-3; no reliable D call. This CDR3 comprises 14 residues. The germline V gene encodes CDR1 MNHEY and CDR2 SMNVEV (reference sequence). Trimming cost V 4 bases and J 0 bases, with 8 bases left between them. CDR3 sequence: CASSSGVSTDTQYF. DNA of the CDR3: TGTGCCAGCAGTTCAGGTGTTAGCACAGATACGCAGTATTTT.

This clone appeared a few times. This rearrangement joins TRBV19 to TRBJ2-2; 11 nucleotides match TRBD2. J was trimmed by 9 bases and V by 6 bases; bases with no gene match: 9. CDR1 and CDR2 (germline): LNHDA, SQIVND (reference sequence). The CDR3 has 15 amino acids. CDR3 region: CASRITSGSPRELFF. Written as DNA, the CDR3 is TGTGCCAGTAGGATAACTAGCGGGAGCCCCCGGGAGCTGTTTTTT.

The rearrangement links TRBV5-1 to TRBJ2-7; a weak D match, TRBD2 (5 bases). Germline V gives CDR1 SGHRS, CDR2 YFSETQ. The CDR3 sequence is 13 residues long. Trimming shortened V by 4 bases and J by 1 base, and 9 bases separated the two germline ends. The CDR3 loop reads CASSPTSSYEQYF. CDR3 sequence (DNA): TGCGCCAGCAGCCCCACTAGTTCCTACGAGCAGTACTTC.

This clone was found a few times. The rearrangement joins TRBV27 to TRBJ1-5; 9 positions match TRBD1. V lost 8 bases and J lost 7; bases outside the gene matches: 9. The CDR3 contains 14 residues. CDR1 is MNHEY and CDR2 is SMNVEV in the germline V gene (reference sequence). This CDR3 reads CASASGTGTQPQHF. DNA for the CDR3: TGTGCCAGCGCTTCCGGGACAGGGACCCAGCCCCAGCATTTT.

The chain joins TRBV27 to TRBJ1-2; 8 bases are shared with TRBD1. This CDR3 region has 12 residues. Germline V gene sequence: CDR1 MNHEY, CDR2 SMNVEV (reference sequence). V lost 6 bases, J lost 11 bases, and 8 bases stayed unmatched. CDR3 in amino acids: CASSPDRVLYTF. The CDR3 region has the DNA TGTGCCAGCAGCCCGGACAGGGTTCTGTACACCTTC.

This chain uses TRBV30 with TRBJ2-7, with D possibly being TRBD1 (5 bases). Trimming left V 4 bases short and J 3 bases short, with 13 bases between. CDR1 and CDR2 (germline): GTSNPN, SVGIG (reference sequence). The CDR3 is 13 amino acids. The CDR3 reads CAWKAGSRYEQYF. The CDR3 bases are TGTGCCTGGAAGGCAGGGTCACGCTACGAGCAGTACTTC.

Only a few counts were recorded for this clone. This chain joins TRBV7-6 and TRBJ2-3; 9 bases are shared with TRBD2. This CDR3 is 16 amino acids long. After removal of 1 base from V and 2 bases from J, the junction contained 4 bases not matched to a gene. CDR1 SGHVS and CDR2 FNYEAQ come from the germline V gene. CDR3 nucleotide sequence: TGTGCCAGCAGCTTAGGTCTAGCGGGATTCACAGATACGCAGTATTTT. It codes for CASSLGLAGFTDTQYF.

This clone was counted a few times. The V call is TRBV9, the J call TRBJ2-3, with TRBD2 as a possible D gene (5 bases). V was pared by 0 bases and J by 1 base, with 15 bases between. CDR3 length equals 17 residues. Germline assignment: CDR1 SGDLS and CDR2 YYNGEE. CDR3 nucleotide sequence: TGTGCCAGCAGCGTAGCCCCGGTTAAGGAGGGCACAGATACGCAGTATTTT. It translates to CASSVAPVKEGTDTQYF.

The rearrangement links TRBV6-5 to TRBJ1-3; D may be TRBD1 (5 bases). This CDR3 spans 15 amino acids. With 0 bases removed from V and 0 bases from J, the gap between germline ends came to 6 bases. Germline V gene data show CDR1 as MNHEY and CDR2 as SVGAGI. This chain's CDR3 is CASSYSQGSGNTIYF. CDR3 nucleotide sequence: TGTGCCAGCAGTTACTCCCAGGGCTCTGGAAACACCATATATTTT.

This chain uses TRBV6-5 with TRBJ2-2; D is possibly TRBD1 (5 bases). The CDR3 consists of 15 residues. CDR1 MNHEY and CDR2 SVGAGI come from the germline V gene. Trimming pared 3 bases from V and 6 bases from J, leaving 14 bases between. As DNA, the CDR3 is TGTGCCAGCAGTTATAGGGCAGGGATGTCCGGGGAGCTGTTTTTT. Its protein product is CASSYRAGMSGELFF.

This clone was counted a few times. The chain links TRBV4-3 to TRBJ2-7; 7 bases match TRBD1. The ends lost 0 bases at V and 6 bases at J; junction bases unmatched: 8. The V gene's germline CDR1 is LGHNA and CDR2 YSLEER. This CDR3 is 15 amino acids long. The CDR3 here is CASSQETGIVREQYF. CDR3 sequence (DNA): TGCGCCAGCAGCCAAGAGACAGGGATAGTACGCGAGCAGTACTTC.

The rearrangement joins TRBV6-5 to TRBJ1-2; 7 bases agree with TRBD1. V gave up 2 bases and J gave up 6 bases; unmatched junction bases: 9. The V gene's germline CDR1 is MNHEY and CDR2 SVGAGI. This CDR3 region has 15 residues. CDR3 protein: CASSYLRGAGDGYTF. As DNA, the CDR3 is TGTGCCAGCAGTTACCTCAGGGGGGCCGGGGATGGCTACACCTTC.

This clone has a single count. This chain links TRBV7-3 with TRBJ1-1, with 8 bases that match TRBD1. The CDR3 has 14 residues. Germline trimming cut 8 bases from V and 3 bases from J; bases unmatched to any gene: 8. Germline CDR1 and CDR2: SGHTA and FQGTGA. CDR3 residues: CASSAQGADTEAFF. CDR3 in DNA: TGTGCCAGCTCGGCTCAGGGGGCGGACACTGAAGCTTTCTTT.

This sequence joins TRBV29-1 and TRBJ2-7; D tentatively fits TRBD1 or TRBD2 (5 bases each). Germline values: CDR1 SQVTM, CDR2 ANQGSEA. The length of the CDR3 is 18 residues. V was pared by 6 bases and J by 3 bases, with 30 bases between. This chain's CDR3 is CSVLGARDGHRALYEQYF. Here the CDR3 DNA reads TGCAGCGTCCTAGGGGCTCGGGACGGACACCGGGCTCTCTACGAGCAGTACTTC.

The chain couples TRBV7-3 to TRBJ2-5; D uncertain. V lost 4 bases, J lost 4 bases, and 10 bases lay in between. The CDR3 runs to 13 residues. CDR1 is SGHTA and CDR2 is FQGTGA in the germline V gene. CDR3 bases: TGTGCCAGCAGCTCCCACCCGGGAGAGACCCAGTACTTC. This sequence encodes CASSSHPGETQYF.